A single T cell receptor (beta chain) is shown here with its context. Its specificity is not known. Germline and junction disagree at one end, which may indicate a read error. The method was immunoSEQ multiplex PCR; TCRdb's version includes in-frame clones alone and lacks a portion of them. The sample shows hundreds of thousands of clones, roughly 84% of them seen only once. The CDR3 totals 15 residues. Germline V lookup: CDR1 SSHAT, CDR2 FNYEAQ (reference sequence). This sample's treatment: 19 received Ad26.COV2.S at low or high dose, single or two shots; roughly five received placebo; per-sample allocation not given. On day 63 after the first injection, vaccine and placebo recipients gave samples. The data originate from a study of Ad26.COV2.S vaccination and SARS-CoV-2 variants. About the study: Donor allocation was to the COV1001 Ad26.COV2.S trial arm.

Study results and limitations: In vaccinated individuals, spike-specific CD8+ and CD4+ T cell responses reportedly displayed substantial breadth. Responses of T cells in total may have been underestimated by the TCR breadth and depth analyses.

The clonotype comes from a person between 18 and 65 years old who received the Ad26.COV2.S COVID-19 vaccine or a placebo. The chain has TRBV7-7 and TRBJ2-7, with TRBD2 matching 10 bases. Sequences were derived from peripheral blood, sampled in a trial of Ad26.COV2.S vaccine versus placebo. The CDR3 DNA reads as TGTGCTAGCAGCTTAAGTAGCGGGGGGACTTACGAGCAGTACTTC. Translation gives CASSLSSGGTYEQYF.